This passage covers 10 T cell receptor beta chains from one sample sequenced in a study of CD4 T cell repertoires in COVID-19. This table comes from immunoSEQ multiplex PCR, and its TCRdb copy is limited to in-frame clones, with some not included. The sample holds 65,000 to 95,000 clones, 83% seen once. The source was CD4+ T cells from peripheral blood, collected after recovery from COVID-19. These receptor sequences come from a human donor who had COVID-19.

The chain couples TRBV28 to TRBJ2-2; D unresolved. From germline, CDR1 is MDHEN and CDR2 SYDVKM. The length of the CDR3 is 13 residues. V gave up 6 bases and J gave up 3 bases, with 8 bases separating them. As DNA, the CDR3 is TGTGCCAGCAGGGGCCGGGACACCGGGGAGCTGTTTTTT. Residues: CASRGRDTGELFF.

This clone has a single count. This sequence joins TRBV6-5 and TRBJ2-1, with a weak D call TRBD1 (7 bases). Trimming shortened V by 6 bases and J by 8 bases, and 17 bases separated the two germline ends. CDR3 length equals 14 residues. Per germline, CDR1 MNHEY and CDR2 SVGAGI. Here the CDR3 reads CASRRQGGGYEQFF. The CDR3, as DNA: TGTGCCAGCAGAAGACAGGGAGGTGGTTATGAGCAGTTCTTC.

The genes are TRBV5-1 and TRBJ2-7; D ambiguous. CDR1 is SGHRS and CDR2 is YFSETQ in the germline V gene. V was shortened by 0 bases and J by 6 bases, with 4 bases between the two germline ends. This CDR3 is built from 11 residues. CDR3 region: CASSLAFEQYF. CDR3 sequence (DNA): TGCGCCAGCAGCTTGGCATTCGAGCAGTACTTC.

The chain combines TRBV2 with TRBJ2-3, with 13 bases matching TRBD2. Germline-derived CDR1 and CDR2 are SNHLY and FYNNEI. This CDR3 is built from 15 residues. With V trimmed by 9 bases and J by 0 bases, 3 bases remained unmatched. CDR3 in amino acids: CASGTSGASTDTQYF. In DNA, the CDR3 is TGTGCCAGTGGGACTAGCGGGGCTAGCACAGATACGCAGTATTTT. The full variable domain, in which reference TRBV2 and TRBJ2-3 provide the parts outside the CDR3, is EPEVTQTPSHQVTQMGQEVILRCVPISNHLYFYWYRQILGQKVEFLVSFYNNEISEKSEIFDDQFSVERPDGSNFTLKIRSTKLEDSAMYFCASGTSGASTDTQYFGPGTRLTVL.

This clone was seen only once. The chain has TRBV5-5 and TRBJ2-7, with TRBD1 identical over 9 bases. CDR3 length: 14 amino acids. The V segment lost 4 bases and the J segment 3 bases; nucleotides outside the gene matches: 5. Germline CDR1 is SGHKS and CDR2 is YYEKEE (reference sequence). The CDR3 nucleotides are TGTGCCAGCAGCAGAGACAGGGGGGTCTACGAGCAGTACTTC. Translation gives CASSRDRGVYEQYF.

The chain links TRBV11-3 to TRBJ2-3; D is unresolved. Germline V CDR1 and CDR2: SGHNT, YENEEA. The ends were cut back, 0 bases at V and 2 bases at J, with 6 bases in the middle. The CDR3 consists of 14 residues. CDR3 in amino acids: CASSLDPVTDTQYF. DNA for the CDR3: TGTGCCAGCAGCTTAGACCCAGTCACAGATACGCAGTATTTT.

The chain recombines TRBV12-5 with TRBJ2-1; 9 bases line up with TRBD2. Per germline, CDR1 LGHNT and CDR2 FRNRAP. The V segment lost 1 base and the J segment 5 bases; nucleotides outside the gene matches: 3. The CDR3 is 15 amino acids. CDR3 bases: TGTGCTAGTGGTTTGGGACTAGCGGACAACAATGAGCAGTTCTTC. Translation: CASGLGLADNNEQFF.

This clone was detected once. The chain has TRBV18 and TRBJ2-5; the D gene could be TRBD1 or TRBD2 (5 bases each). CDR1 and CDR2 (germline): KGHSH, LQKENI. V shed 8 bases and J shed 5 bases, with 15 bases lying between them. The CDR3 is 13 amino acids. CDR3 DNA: TGTGCCAGCGCACTAGGGGTTAAGGAGACCCAGTACTTC. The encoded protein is CASALGVKETQYF.

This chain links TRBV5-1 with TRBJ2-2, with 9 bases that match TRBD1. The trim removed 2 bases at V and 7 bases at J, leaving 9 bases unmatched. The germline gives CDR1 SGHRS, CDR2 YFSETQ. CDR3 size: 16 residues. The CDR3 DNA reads TGCGCCAGCAGCTTTGGGGACAGGGTTACGGTCGGGGAGCTGTTTTTT. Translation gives CASSFGDRVTVGELFF.

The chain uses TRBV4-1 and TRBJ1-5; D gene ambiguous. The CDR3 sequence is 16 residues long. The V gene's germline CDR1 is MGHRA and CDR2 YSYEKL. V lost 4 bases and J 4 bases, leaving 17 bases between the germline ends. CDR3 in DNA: TGCGCCAGCAGCCTGATGACCACGGTAGAGAATCAGCCCCAGCATTTT. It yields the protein CASSLMTTVENQPQHF.